Shown below are 5 T cell receptor beta chains from a single sample sequenced in a study of spatial heterogeneity in lung cancer. Regarding the study as a whole: Higher tumor mutation counts went along with higher counts of expanded intratumoral alpha and beta TCRs.

No antigen is known for these receptors. From the 5' RACE reads, TCRdb called clonotypes with MiXCR, one entry per CDR3 protein. The sample lists fewer than 20,000 distinct CDR3 sequences, roughly 7% occurring once. Time point described: sample taken at primary tumor resection. The specimen comprised lung tumor tissue, sampled at surgery. These receptors were taken from a female donor with early-stage non-small cell lung cancer.

This clonotype appeared many times. The genes are TRBV20-1 and TRBJ2-7, with D possibly being TRBD2 (5 bases). This CDR3 has 13 amino acids. Germline CDR1 DFQATT, CDR2 SNEGSKA (reference sequence). CDR3 in DNA: TGCACCACCCGAGGGCAGTCGGGGTACGAGCAGTACTTC. Translated, it gives CTTRGQSGYEQYF.

This clonotype was counted only a few times. CDR3 bases: TGTGCCACCAGTGAGGCCGGGACAGGGGCAGATACGCAGTATTTT. Amino acid sequence: CATSEAGTGADTQYF. J is TRBJ2-3 and V is TRBV24-1, with 10 bases aligning to TRBD1. Germline V gene lookup returns CDR1 KGHDR and CDR2 SFDVKD. The CDR3 totals 15 residues. The J segment lost 4 bases and the V segment lost 4 bases, leaving 4 bases of the junction unmatched.

This clonotype is categorized as medium-sized. The V gene is TRBV3-1, the J gene TRBJ2-1; 10 positions match TRBD2. Losses at the gene ends were 4 bases for V and 5 bases for J; bases not matched to a gene: 5. The CDR3 totals 15 residues. CDR1 and CDR2 (germline): LGHDT, YNNKEL (reference sequence). The CDR3 DNA reads as TGTGCCAGCAGCCGCCTTAGCGGGGGGAACAATGAGCAGTTCTTC. Translated: CASSRLSGGNNEQFF.

This clonotype was recorded at least ten times. The DNA of the CDR3 is TGTGCCAGCAGCCTTAGCGGGTTGGGTACAGATACGCAGTATTTT. This translates into CASSLSGLGTDTQYF. J is TRBJ2-3 and V is TRBV7-2, with 7 bases matching TRBD2. V shed 5 bases and J 3 bases; nucleotides not matched to a gene: 8. The germline V gene encodes CDR1 SGHTA and CDR2 FQGNSA. This CDR3 comprises 15 residues. The full variable domain, in which reference TRBV7-2 and TRBJ2-3 provide the parts outside the CDR3, is GAGVSQSPSNKVTEKGKDVELRCDPISGHTALYWYRQSLGQGLEFLIYFQGNSAPDKSGLPSDRFSAERTGGSVSTLTIQRTQQEDSAVYLCASSLSGLGTDTQYFGPGTRLTVL.

This clonotype was seen more than once but under ten times. V usage is TRBV7-3 and J usage is TRBJ2-1; 11 bases map to TRBD2. This CDR3 is built from 14 residues. Germline CDR1 is SGHTA and CDR2 is FQGTGA. Trimming took 4 bases from V and 7 from J; bases not matched to a gene: 3. Here the CDR3 reads CASSSTSGANEQFF. The CDR3 DNA reads as TGTGCCAGCAGCTCGACTAGCGGGGCGAATGAGCAGTTCTTC. Variable domain in full (rest from reference TRBV7-3 and TRBJ2-1): GAGVSQTPSNKVTEKGKYVELRCDPISGHTALYWYRQSLGQGPEFLIYFQGTGAADDSGLPNDRFFAVRPEGSVSTLKIQRTERGDSAVYLCASSSTSGANEQFFGPGTRLTVL.